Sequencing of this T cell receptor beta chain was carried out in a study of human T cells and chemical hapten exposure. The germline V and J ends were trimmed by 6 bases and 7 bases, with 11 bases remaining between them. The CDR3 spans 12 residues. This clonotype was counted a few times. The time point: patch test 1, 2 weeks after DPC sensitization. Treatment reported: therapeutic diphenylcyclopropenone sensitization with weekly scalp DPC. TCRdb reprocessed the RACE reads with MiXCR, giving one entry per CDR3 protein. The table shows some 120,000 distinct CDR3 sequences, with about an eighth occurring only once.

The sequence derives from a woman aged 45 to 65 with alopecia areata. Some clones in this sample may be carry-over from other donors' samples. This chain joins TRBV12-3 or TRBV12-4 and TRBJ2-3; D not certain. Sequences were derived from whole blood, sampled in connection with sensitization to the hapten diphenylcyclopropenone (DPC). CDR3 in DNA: TGTGCCAGCAGCAGAGACTGGAATACGCAGTATTTT. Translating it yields CASSRDWNTQYF.